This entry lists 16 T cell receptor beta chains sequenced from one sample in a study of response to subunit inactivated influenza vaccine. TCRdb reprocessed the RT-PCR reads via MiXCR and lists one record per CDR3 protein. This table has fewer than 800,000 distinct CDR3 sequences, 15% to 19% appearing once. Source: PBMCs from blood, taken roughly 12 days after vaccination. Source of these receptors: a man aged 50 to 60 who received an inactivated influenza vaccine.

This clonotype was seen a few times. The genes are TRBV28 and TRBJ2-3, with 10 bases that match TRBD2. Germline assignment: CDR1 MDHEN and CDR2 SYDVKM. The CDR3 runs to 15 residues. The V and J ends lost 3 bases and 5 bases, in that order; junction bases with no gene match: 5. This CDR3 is CASSLGLAGEDTQYF. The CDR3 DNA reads TGTGCCAGCAGTTTGGGGCTAGCGGGGGAAGATACGCAGTATTTT.

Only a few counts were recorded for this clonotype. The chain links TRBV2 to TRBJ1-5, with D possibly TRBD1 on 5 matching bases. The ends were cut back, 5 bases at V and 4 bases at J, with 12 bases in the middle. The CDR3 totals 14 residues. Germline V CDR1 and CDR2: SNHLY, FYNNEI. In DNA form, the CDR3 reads TGTGCCAGCAGTAATGACGGGGGGAATCAGCCCCAGCATTTT. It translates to CASSNDGGNQPQHF.

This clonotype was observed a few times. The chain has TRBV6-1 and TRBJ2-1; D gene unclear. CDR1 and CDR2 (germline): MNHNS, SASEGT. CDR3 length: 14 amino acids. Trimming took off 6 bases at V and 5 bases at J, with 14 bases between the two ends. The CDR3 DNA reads TGTGCCAGCAGAAGAAACGACATTAACAATGAGCAGTTCTTC. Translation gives CASRRNDINNEQFF.

The CDR3: CASSLWGREEKLFF. The CDR3 region has the DNA TGCGCCAGCAGCTTGTGGGGAAGGGAAGAAAAACTGTTTTTT. The chain employs TRBV5-1 and TRBJ1-4; D is unresolved. The CDR3 length is 14 residues. Germline CDR1 is SGHRS and CDR2 is YFSETQ. V lost 1 base and J lost 8, with 12 bases in between. Combining the CDR3 with reference TRBV5-1 and TRBJ1-4 gives the whole variable domain KAGVTQTPRYLIKTRGQQVTLSCSPISGHRSVSWYQQTPGQGLQFLFEYFSETQRNKGNFPGRFSGRQFSNSRSEMNVSTLELGDSALYLCASSLWGREEKLFFGSGTQLSVL.

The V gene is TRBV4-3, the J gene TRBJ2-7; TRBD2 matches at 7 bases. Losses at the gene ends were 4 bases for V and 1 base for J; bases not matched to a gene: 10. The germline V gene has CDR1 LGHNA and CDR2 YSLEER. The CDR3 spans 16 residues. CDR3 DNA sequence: TGCGCCAGCAGCCGCCCGCCCGCGGGGGTTTCCTACGAGCAGTACTTC. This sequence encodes CASSRPPAGVSYEQYF.

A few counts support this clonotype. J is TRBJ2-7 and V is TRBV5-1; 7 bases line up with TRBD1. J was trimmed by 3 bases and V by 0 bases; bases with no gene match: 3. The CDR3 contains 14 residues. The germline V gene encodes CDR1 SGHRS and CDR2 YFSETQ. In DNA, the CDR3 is TGCGCCAGCAGCTTGGAGGGGGCTGACTACGAGCAGTACTTC. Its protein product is CASSLEGADYEQYF.

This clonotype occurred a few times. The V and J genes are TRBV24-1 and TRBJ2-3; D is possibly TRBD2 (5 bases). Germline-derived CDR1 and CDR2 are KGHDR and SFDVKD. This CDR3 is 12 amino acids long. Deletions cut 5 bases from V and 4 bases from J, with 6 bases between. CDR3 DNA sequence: TGTGCCACCAGTGCGGGGTCAGATACGCAGTATTTT. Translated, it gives CATSAGSDTQYF.

CDR3: CASSLYRAGGTDYGYTF. The CDR3 DNA reads TGTGCCAGCAGTTTATACCGGGCCGGAGGCACAGACTATGGCTACACCTTC. This chain links TRBV12-3 or TRBV12-4 with TRBJ1-2; D is undetermined. Trimming took 2 bases from V and 3 from J, leaving 19 bases between them. This CDR3 region has 17 residues.

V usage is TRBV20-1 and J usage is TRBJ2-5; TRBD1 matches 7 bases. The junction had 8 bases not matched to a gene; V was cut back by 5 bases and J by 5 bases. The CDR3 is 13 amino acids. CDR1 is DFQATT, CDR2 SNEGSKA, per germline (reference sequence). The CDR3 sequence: CSASTGSKETQYF. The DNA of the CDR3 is TGCAGTGCTTCGACAGGGTCCAAGGAGACCCAGTACTTC.

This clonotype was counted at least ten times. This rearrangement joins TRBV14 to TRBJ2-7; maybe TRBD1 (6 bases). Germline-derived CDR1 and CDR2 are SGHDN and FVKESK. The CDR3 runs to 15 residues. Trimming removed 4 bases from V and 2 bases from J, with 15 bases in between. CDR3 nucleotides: TGTGCCAGCAGCCCCGGGGACAACCGCGCCTACGAGCAGTACTTC. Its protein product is CASSPGDNRAYEQYF.

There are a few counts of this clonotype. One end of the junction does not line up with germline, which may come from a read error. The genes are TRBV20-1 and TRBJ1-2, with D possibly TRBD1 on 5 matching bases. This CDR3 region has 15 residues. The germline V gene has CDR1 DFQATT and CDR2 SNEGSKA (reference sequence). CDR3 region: CCARDIGQGDYGYTF. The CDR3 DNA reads TGCTGTGCTAGAGATATAGGTCAGGGAGACTATGGCTACACCTTC.

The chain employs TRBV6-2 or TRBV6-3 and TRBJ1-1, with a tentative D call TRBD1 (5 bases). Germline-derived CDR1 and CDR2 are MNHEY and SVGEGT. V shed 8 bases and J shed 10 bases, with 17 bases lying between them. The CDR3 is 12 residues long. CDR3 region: CASAHSRAAAFF. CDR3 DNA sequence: TGTGCCAGCGCCCATTCCAGGGCCGCAGCTTTCTTT.

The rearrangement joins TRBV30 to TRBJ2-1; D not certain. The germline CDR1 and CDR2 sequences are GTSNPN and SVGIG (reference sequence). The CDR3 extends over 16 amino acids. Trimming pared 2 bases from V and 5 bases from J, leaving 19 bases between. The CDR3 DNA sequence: TGTGCCTGGAGTCCAAGGGCCGAACGTTTGGACAATGAGCAGTTCTTC. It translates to CAWSPRAERLDNEQFF.

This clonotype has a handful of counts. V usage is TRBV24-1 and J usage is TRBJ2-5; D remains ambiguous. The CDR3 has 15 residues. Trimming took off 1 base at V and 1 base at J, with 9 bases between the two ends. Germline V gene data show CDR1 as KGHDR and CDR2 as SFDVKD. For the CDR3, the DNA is TGTGCCACCAGTGATTTCGCAGAGGTCCAAGAGACCCAGTACTTC. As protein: CATSDFAEVQETQYF.

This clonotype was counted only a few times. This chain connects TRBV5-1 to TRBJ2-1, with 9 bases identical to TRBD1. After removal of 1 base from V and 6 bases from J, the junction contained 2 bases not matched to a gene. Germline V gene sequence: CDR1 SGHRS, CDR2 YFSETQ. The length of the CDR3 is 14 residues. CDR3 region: CASSLWDRVNEQFF. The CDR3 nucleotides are TGCGCCAGCAGCTTGTGGGACAGGGTCAATGAGCAGTTCTTC.

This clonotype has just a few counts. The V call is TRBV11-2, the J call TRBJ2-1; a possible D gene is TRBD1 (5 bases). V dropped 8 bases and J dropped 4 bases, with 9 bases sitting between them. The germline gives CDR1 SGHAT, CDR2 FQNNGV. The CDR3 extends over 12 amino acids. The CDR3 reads CASGAEYNEQFF. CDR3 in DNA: TGTGCCAGCGGGGCTGAATACAATGAGCAGTTCTTC.